This T cell receptor beta chain was recorded in a study of blood T cell repertoires in COVID-19. The assay was immunoSEQ multiplex PCR, and TCRdb's table has in-frame clones only and misses some. This sample has roughly 200,000 clones, with roughly 82% found just once. This CDR3 is built from 13 residues. The ends were cut back, 8 bases at V and 5 bases at J, with 12 bases in the middle. The germline gives CDR1 LNHDA, CDR2 SQIVND (reference sequence). The rearrangement links TRBV19 to TRBJ1-4; a weak D match, TRBD1 (6 bases). The clonotype originates from a woman aged 55-75 years with acute COVID-19. The material sequenced was PBMCs or T cells enriched from blood (not recorded which). The CDR3, as DNA: TGTGCCAGTCTGGCCCAGGGGAATGAAAAACTGTTTTTT. It codes for CASLAQGNEKLFF. Filled out from reference TRBV19 and TRBJ1-4, the complete variable domain reads DGGITQSPKYLFRKEGQNVTLSCEQNLNHDAMYWYRQDPGQGLRLIYYSQIVNDFQKGDIAEGYSVSREKKESFPLTVTSAQKNPTAFYLCASLAQGNEKLFFGSGTQLSVL.